Reported below is one T cell receptor (beta chain). Here immunoSEQ multiplex PCR was the method, and the copy in TCRdb shows in-frame clones only, minus some. The data hold some 510,000 clones, with approximately 90% observed a single time. This record belongs to a study of blood T cell repertoires in COVID-19. Ages ranged from about 18 to 89 years, with residence in more than 20 US areas. Two negative PCRs, clearance, or symptom resolution were required of recovered Cohort 3 donors. Trimming at V came to 4 bases and at J to 1 base, leaving 14 bases not matched to a gene. The CDR3 covers 20 residues. CDR1 is KGHDR and CDR2 is SFDVKD in the germline V gene.

Input material: PBMCs or T cells enriched from blood (not recorded which). The receptor's source is a woman aged 40 to 50 who had recovered from COVID-19. The genes are TRBV24-1 and TRBJ2-1; 11 positions match TRBD1. This CDR3 is CATSESRTGGKGGSYNEQFF. CDR3 sequence (DNA): TGTGCCACCAGTGAATCACGGACAGGGGGCAAGGGAGGGTCCTACAATGAGCAGTTCTTC.